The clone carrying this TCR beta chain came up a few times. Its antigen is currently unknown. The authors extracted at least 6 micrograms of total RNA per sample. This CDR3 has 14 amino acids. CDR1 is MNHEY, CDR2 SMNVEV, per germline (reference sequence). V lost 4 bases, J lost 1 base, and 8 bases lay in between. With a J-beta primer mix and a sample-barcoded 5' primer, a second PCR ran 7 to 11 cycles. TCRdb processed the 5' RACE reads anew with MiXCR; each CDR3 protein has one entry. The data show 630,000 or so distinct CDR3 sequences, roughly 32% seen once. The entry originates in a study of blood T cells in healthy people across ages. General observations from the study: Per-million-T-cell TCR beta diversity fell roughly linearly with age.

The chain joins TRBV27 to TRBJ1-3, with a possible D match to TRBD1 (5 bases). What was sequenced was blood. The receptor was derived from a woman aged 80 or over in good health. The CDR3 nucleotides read TGTGCCAGCAGTTCTGGGACTTCTGGAAACACCATATATTTT. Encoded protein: CASSSGTSGNTIYF.